The 29 T cell receptor beta chains in this list originate from one sample, sequenced in a study of shared clonotypes between healthy human individuals. Sequencing used immunoSEQ multiplex PCR; TCRdb keeps in-frame clones, though not all of them. Among roughly 1.5 million clones, approximately 98% were seen once, and the ten largest hold 0.4% to 0.45%. Sequencing was done on a sample of naive CD4+ T cells sorted from blood. Subset defined: CD45RA+ positively selected. The receptors stem from a man aged 25-40 years in good health.

V and J are TRBV19 and TRBJ2-2; the D call may be TRBD1 or TRBD2 (5 bases each). CDR1 is LNHDA, CDR2 SQIVND, per germline (reference sequence). The CDR3 is made up of 13 amino acids. Trimming shortened V by 8 bases and J by 6 bases, and 13 bases separated the two germline ends. The CDR3 here is CASGTRSPGELFF. The CDR3 DNA reads TGTGCCAGTGGGACGCGTTCCCCCGGGGAGCTGTTTTTT.

V is TRBV29-1 and J is TRBJ1-1, with D perhaps TRBD1 (5 bases). The CDR3 has 15 amino acids. V lost 6 bases and J lost 3, with 20 bases in between. The germline CDR1 and CDR2 sequences are SQVTM and ANQGSEA. The CDR3 reads CSVENPGLNYTEAFF. DNA of the CDR3: TGCAGCGTCGAGAATCCGGGACTTAATTACACTGAAGCTTTCTTT.

V is TRBV7-9 and J is TRBJ1-2; TRBD1 is a possible D gene (5 bases). The V end was cut by 3 bases, the J end by 8 bases, with 13 bases between. CDR1 and CDR2 from the germline V gene are SEHNR and FQNEAQ (reference sequence). The CDR3 runs to 13 residues. The CDR3 loop reads CASSLQGVWGYTF. For the CDR3, the DNA is TGTGCCAGCAGCTTGCAGGGAGTGTGGGGCTACACCTTC.

Comment on this clone: Its ends do not fully match the called genes, so a read error is possible. This chain's CDR3 is CTSSPRPVEARSPQETQYF. The DNA of the CDR3 is TGTACCAGCAGCCCTAGGCCCGTGGAGGCCCGAAGCCCGCAAGAGACCCAGTACTTC. The rearrangement links TRBV7-6 to TRBJ2-5, with a possible D match to TRBD2 (5 bases). This CDR3 is 19 amino acids long. The germline CDR1 and CDR2 sequences are SGHVS and FNYEAQ.

The chain recombines TRBV2 with TRBJ1-2; unclear D gene. V dropped 2 bases and J dropped 1 base, with 5 bases sitting between them. The CDR3 runs to 13 residues. Germline-derived CDR1 and CDR2 are SNHLY and FYNNEI. CDR3: CASSEMINYGYTF. The CDR3 coding sequence is TGTGCCAGCAGTGAAATGATTAACTATGGCTACACCTTC.

The V gene is TRBV7-9, the J gene TRBJ2-7, with a weak D call TRBD2 (6 bases). V gave up 5 bases and J gave up 0 bases, with 23 bases separating them. Germline CDR1 is SEHNR and CDR2 is FQNEAQ (reference sequence). The CDR3 has 18 amino acids. CDR3 in DNA: TGTGCCAGCAGCCCTTGGAACGGAGGGGCGGGAAGCTCCTACGAGCAGTACTTC. Its translation is CASSPWNGGAGSSYEQYF.

The chain employs TRBV12-1 and TRBJ2-6. TRBV12-1 is a recognized pseudogene. The CDR3 is made up of 16 amino acids. The chain's CDR3 is CASSLPRPTGANVLTF. The CDR3 DNA reads as TGTGCCAGCAGCTTACCCCGACCCACTGGGGCCAACGTCCTGACTTTC.

The gene calls are TRBV5-6 and TRBJ2-5, with D possibly matching TRBD2 (6 bases). The germline V gene encodes CDR1 SGHDT and CDR2 YYEEEE. The V end lost 2 bases, the J end lost 2 bases, and 10 bases lay between the germline ends. This CDR3 region has 14 residues. CDR3 in amino acids: CASSFTGRQETQYF. The CDR3 DNA is TGTGCCAGCAGCTTTACCGGGAGACAAGAGACCCAGTACTTC.

V and J are TRBV28 and TRBJ1-5, with unresolved D. V was clipped by 2 bases and J by 9 bases, with 11 bases between them. The germline CDR1 and CDR2 sequences are MDHEN and SYDVKM. CDR3 length: 13 amino acids. CDR3 coding DNA: TGTGCCAGCAGTTTAATCGGAAATGGGCCCCAGCATTTT. It translates to CASSLIGNGPQHF.

The chain couples TRBV18 to TRBJ2-7; D call uncertain. The CDR3 runs to 13 residues. Trimming shortened V by 6 bases and J by 1 base, and 10 bases separated the two germline ends. The germline V gene encodes CDR1 KGHSH and CDR2 LQKENI. The CDR3 is CASSQQPSYEQYF. In DNA form, the CDR3 reads TGTGCCAGCTCCCAGCAACCGTCCTACGAGCAGTACTTC.

This clone was seen only once. One end of the junction varies from germline; a read error may be responsible. The rearrangement links TRBV13 to TRBJ2-5; D might be TRBD2 (5 bases). This CDR3 has 15 amino acids. Germline V CDR1 and CDR2: PRHDT, FYEKMQ (reference sequence). CDR3 sequence: CASSVGGRNEETQYF. The CDR3 DNA follows: TGTGCCAGCAGCGTAGGAGGACGGAATGAAGAGACCCAGTACTTC.

This rearrangement joins TRBV20-1 to TRBJ1-2, with D hard to call. The ends were cut back, 5 bases at V and 8 bases at J, with 12 bases in the middle. Germline V gives CDR1 DFQATT, CDR2 SNEGSKA (reference sequence). The CDR3 extends over 11 amino acids. The CDR3 nucleotides are TGCAGTGCTCAGTCGATCAGGGGCTACACCTTC. It yields the protein CSAQSIRGYTF.

The chain recombines TRBV5-1 with TRBJ1-5; 8 positions match TRBD1. The length of the CDR3 is 14 residues. The V gene's germline CDR1 is SGHRS and CDR2 YFSETQ. The trim removed 3 bases at V and 5 bases at J, leaving 4 bases unmatched. CDR3 sequence reads: CASSSGGADQPQHF. The DNA for the CDR3 is TGCGCCAGCAGCTCAGGGGGCGCAGATCAGCCCCAGCATTTT.

The chain has TRBV28 and TRBJ2-1; 12 positions match TRBD2. Looked up from germline, CDR1 is MDHEN and CDR2 is SYDVKM. V dropped 6 bases and J dropped 5; count of bases not matched to a gene: 11. The CDR3 covers 17 residues. This CDR3 reads CASRTRSSGRVNNEQFF. CDR3 nucleotides: TGTGCCAGCAGGACACGATCTAGCGGGAGGGTTAACAATGAGCAGTTCTTC.

This sequence joins TRBV29-1 and TRBJ2-3; D gene uncertain. Trimming removed 6 bases at V and 4 bases at J, with 11 bases between. Germline values: CDR1 SQVTM, CDR2 ANQGSEA. The CDR3 has 12 residues. The CDR3 sequence: CSVDKGADTQYF. The CDR3 DNA reads as TGCAGCGTAGACAAAGGAGCAGATACGCAGTATTTT.

The gene calls are TRBV29-1 and TRBJ2-1, with D perhaps matching TRBD1 or TRBD2 (6 bases each). Germline-derived CDR1 and CDR2 are SQVTM and ANQGSEA. Trimming cost V 6 bases and J 0 bases, with 12 bases left between them. The CDR3 spans 14 residues. The CDR3 is CSVEGQSSYNEQFF. CDR3 in DNA: TGCAGCGTGGAGGGACAATCCTCCTACAATGAGCAGTTCTTC.

This chain links TRBV7-9 with TRBJ1-5, with D possibly being TRBD1 (5 bases). Between the trimmed V and J ends, which lost 3 bases and 5 bases, there was a span of 14 bases. The CDR3 has 15 amino acids. CDR1 and CDR2 from the germline V gene are SEHNR and FQNEAQ (reference sequence). In nucleotides, the CDR3 is TGTGCCAGCAGCTTGGGTGGCCAGGGCTATCAGCCCCAGCATTTT. Protein: CASSLGGQGYQPQHF.

The chain recombines TRBV25-1 with TRBJ2-3, with a weak D call TRBD2 (5 bases). The CDR3 is 16 amino acids. Between the trimmed V and J ends, which lost 6 bases and 3 bases, there was a span of 19 bases. CDR1 is MGHDK and CDR2 is SYGVNS in the germline V gene. The CDR3 protein is CASSYSRSGTTDTQYF. In DNA form, the CDR3 reads TGTGCCAGCAGCTACTCCCGGAGCGGAACGACAGATACGCAGTATTTT.

The chain is built from TRBV19 and TRBJ2-2; TRBD2 is a possible D gene (6 bases). V was trimmed by 3 bases and J by 2 bases, leaving 13 bases between them. Germline values: CDR1 LNHDA, CDR2 SQIVND (reference sequence). The CDR3 is 16 residues long. The CDR3 region has the DNA TGTGCCAGTAGTATGATCGGCGGGGATAACACCGGGGAGCTGTTTTTT. As protein: CASSMIGGDNTGELFF.

This chain connects TRBV18 to TRBJ2-5; TRBD1 matches 8 bases. Trimming at V came to 5 bases and at J to 4 bases, leaving 6 bases not matched to a gene. This CDR3 has 14 amino acids. Germline V gene lookup returns CDR1 KGHSH and CDR2 LQKENI. The CDR3 DNA sequence: TGTGCCAGCTCAGAAACCGACAGGGGAGAGACCCAGTACTTC. Residues: CASSETDRGETQYF. The full variable domain, completed using reference TRBV18 and TRBJ2-5, is NAGVMQNPRHLVRRRGQEARLRCSPMKGHSHVYWYRQLPEEGLKFMVYLQKENIIDESGMPKERFSAEFPKEGPSILRIQQVVRGDSAAYFCASSETDRGETQYFGPGTRLLVL.

The V gene is TRBV4-1, the J gene TRBJ1-2, with D perhaps TRBD1 (6 bases). Trimming pared 6 bases from V and 0 bases from J, leaving 20 bases between. Germline V gene lookup returns CDR1 MGHRA and CDR2 YSYEKL. The CDR3 loop spans 17 amino acids. Here the CDR3 reads CASSRLTGLLANYGYTF. CDR3 bases: TGCGCCAGCAGTCGACTAACAGGGTTGCTTGCTAACTATGGCTACACCTTC.

The chain couples TRBV10-3 to TRBJ2-3; the match to TRBD2 covers 8 bases. This CDR3 has 15 residues. Germline CDR1 and CDR2: ENHRY and SYGVKD. V was clipped by 2 bases and J by 4 bases; unmatched bases: 5. The CDR3 region is CAISERPAGADTQYF. CDR3 DNA sequence: TGTGCCATCAGTGAGCGCCCAGCGGGAGCAGATACGCAGTATTTT.

The rearrangement uses TRBV18 and TRBJ2-1, with no clear D. Germline lookup yields CDR1 KGHSH and CDR2 LQKENI. The CDR3 totals 16 residues. Trimming shortened V by 6 bases and J by 2 bases, and 17 bases separated the two germline ends. CDR3 sequence reads: CASSSNSVVPYNEQFF. The CDR3 region has the DNA TGTGCCAGCTCCTCTAATTCGGTGGTACCCTACAATGAGCAGTTCTTC.

The chain has TRBV5-1 and TRBJ2-7; 8 nucleotides agree with TRBD2. Per germline, CDR1 SGHRS and CDR2 YFSETQ. V lost 4 bases to trimming and J lost 4 bases; unmatched junction nucleotides: 10. This CDR3 has 15 residues. CDR3 residues: CASSQDLAGYYEQYF. The CDR3 nucleotides read TGCGCCAGCAGCCAAGATCTAGCGGGTTATTACGAGCAGTACTTC.

The V gene is TRBV2, the J gene TRBJ2-3; either TRBD1 or TRBD2 may fit D (5 bases each). Germline V lookup: CDR1 SNHLY, CDR2 FYNNEI. The CDR3 is 16 amino acids. The V end was cut by 6 bases, the J end by 1 base, with 17 bases between. In DNA form, the CDR3 reads TGTGCCAGCAGCGAGACCGGGACGGCTGGCACAGATACGCAGTATTTT. It codes for CASSETGTAGTDTQYF.

About this clone itself: Other DNA sequences of this sample code for an identical CDR3. The chain recombines TRBV10-3 with TRBJ2-5; the match to TRBD2 covers 12 bases. V gave up 0 bases and J gave up 5 bases; unmatched junction bases: 1. The V gene's germline CDR1 is ENHRY and CDR2 SYGVKD. The CDR3 spans 15 residues. As DNA, the CDR3 is TGTGCCATCAGTGAGTCGACTAGCGGGAGTGAGACCCAGTACTTC. Translation gives CAISESTSGSETQYF.

The V call is TRBV7-9, the J call TRBJ2-1; D is uncertain. Germline loops: CDR1 SEHNR, CDR2 FQNEAQ (reference sequence). This CDR3 has 14 residues. With 3 bases removed from V and 8 bases from J, the gap between germline ends came to 14 bases. The chain's CDR3 is CASSFPRGGHEQFF. The CDR3 nucleotides are TGTGCCAGCAGCTTCCCCAGAGGCGGCCATGAGCAGTTCTTC.

The rearrangement uses TRBV5-1 and TRBJ2-3; 7 positions agree with TRBD1. In germline, CDR1 is SGHRS, CDR2 YFSETQ. The CDR3 is made up of 15 amino acids. J was trimmed by 0 bases and V by 4 bases; bases with no gene match: 5. The DNA for the CDR3 is TGCGCCAGCAGCCACGGGACAGCTAGCACAGATACGCAGTATTTT. Translation gives CASSHGTASTDTQYF. The variable domain in full, with the rest retrieved from reference TRBV5-1 and TRBJ2-3, is KAGVTQTPRYLIKTRGQQVTLSCSPISGHRSVSWYQQTPGQGLQFLFEYFSETQRNKGNFPGRFSGRQFSNSRSEMNVSTLELGDSALYLCASSHGTASTDTQYFGPGTRLTVL.

The rearrangement uses TRBV29-1 and TRBJ2-7; 7 bases are shared with TRBD1. Germline CDR1 and CDR2: SQVTM and ANQGSEA. J gave up 0 bases and V 6 bases, and 8 bases lay outside the gene matches. The CDR3 is 14 amino acids. CDR3 sequence reads: CSVMDRISSYEQYF. CDR3 bases: TGCAGCGTGATGGACAGGATCTCCTCCTACGAGCAGTACTTC.